The entry that follows covers one T cell receptor beta chain sequence. Its antigen is unknown. The same CDR3 also results from other DNA sequences found in this sample. A CD45RO/CCR7/CD25/CD127/CD95/CD27 panel sorted naive, central memory, regulatory and stem cell-like memory CD4+ cells. Purity exceeded 95% in all sorted populations. This entry is derived from a study of beta chain features in type 1 diabetes. Between the trimmed V and J ends, which lost 2 bases and 5 bases, there was a span of 13 bases. From germline, CDR1 is MNHEY and CDR2 SMNVEV (reference sequence). The CDR3 length is 15 residues. General study points: In all four CD4+ subsets, TCRB CDR3 length was significantly, moderately reduced in type 1 diabetes. Patients and controls would share equally any PCR tilt toward shorter templates.

The isolated RNA, all of it, was reverse transcribed, so expressed TCRB transcripts were what got sequenced. Profiling relied on immunoSEQ multiplex PCR, and the TCRdb table lists in-frame clones only, not all of them. The table lists a few hundred thousand clones, 11% of them singletons. The chain employs TRBV27 and TRBJ2-1, with D tentatively TRBD1 (6 bases). Sample: naive CD4+ T cells from blood. The TCR comes from a man aged 25 to 40 with type 1 diabetes. Written as DNA, the CDR3 is TGTGCCAGCAGTTTAAGTTGGACAGCCAACAATGAGCAGTTCTTC. Its protein is CASSLSWTANNEQFF.